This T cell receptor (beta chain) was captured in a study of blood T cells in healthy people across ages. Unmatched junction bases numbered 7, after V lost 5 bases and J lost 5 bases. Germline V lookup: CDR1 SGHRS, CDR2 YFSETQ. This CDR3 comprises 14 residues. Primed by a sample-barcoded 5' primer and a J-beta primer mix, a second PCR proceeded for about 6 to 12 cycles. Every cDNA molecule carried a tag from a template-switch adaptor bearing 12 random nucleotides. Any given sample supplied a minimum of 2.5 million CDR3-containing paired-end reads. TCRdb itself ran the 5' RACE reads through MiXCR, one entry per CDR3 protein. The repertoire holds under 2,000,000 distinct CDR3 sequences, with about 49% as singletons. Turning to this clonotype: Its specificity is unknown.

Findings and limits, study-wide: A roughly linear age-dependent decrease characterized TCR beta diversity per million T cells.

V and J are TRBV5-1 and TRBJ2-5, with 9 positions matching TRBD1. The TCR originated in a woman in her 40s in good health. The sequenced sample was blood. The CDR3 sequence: CASRKRTGDETQYF. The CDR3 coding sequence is TGCGCCAGCAGAAAAAGGACAGGGGACGAGACCCAGTACTTC.